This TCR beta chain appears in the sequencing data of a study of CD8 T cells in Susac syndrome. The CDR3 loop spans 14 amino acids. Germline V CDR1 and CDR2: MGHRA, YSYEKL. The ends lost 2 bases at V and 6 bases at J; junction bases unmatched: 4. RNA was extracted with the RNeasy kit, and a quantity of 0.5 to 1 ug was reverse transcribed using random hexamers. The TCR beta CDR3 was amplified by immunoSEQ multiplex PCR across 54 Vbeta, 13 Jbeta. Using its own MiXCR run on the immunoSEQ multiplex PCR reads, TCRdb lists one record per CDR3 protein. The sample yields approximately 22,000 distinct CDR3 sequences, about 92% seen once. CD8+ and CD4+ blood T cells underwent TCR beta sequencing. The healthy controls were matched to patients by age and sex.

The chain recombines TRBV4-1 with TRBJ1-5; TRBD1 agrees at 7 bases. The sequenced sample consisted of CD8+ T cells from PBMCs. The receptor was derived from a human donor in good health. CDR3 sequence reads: CASSQQGVGQPQHF. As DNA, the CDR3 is TGCGCCAGCAGCCAACAGGGGGTAGGTCAGCCCCAGCATTTT.